This T cell receptor (beta chain) stems from a study of blood T cell repertoires in COVID-19. Turning to the study itself: Sites across the United States, Italy and Spain contributed samples from acute and convalescent COVID-19. From T cells, B-cell-depleted T cells, or PBMCs came the material, which was cDNA or gDNA.

Followed longitudinally, the Seattle patients had been enrolled during active infection. Per the study methods: Reference gene primer amplification gave nucleated cell count estimates. Clones were sequenced by immunoSEQ multiplex PCR, and TCRdb holds only the in-frame ones, with some missing. D and trimming come from the DNA, and the V and J calls and clone size come from that table. The sample consists of about 68,000 clones, roughly nine tenths of them appearing once. Sequencing was done on a sample of peripheral blood. This TCR was sampled from a man in his forties with COVID-19, enrolled during active disease.

CDR3 region: CASSETNIQYF. DNA for the CDR3: TGCGCCAGCAGCGAAACTAACATTCAGTACTTC. The rearrangement links TRBV5-1 to TRBJ2-4; D is unclear. This CDR3 is built from 11 residues. CDR1 is SGHRS and CDR2 is YFSETQ in the germline V gene. V gave up 4 bases and J gave up 7 bases, with 6 bases separating them.